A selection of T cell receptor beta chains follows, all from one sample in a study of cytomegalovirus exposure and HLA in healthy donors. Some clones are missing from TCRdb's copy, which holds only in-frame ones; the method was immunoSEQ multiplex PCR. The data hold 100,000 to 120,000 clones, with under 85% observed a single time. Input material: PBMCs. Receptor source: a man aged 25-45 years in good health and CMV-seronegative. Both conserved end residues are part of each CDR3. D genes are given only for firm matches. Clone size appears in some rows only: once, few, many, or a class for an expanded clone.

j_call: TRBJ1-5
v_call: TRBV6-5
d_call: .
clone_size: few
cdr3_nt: TGTGCCAGCAGTTCCATCAATCAGCCCCAGCATTTT
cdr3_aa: CASSSINQPQHF

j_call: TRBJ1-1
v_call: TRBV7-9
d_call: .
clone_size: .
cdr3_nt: TGTGCCAGCAGCTTAGTTGGGCCCCCCGGGGCTGAAGCTTTCTTT
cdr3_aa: CASSLVGPPGAEAFF

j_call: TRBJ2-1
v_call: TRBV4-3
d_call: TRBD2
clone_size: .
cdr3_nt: TGCGCCAGCAGCCTTTGGACTAGCGGGGAAGGGGCCTACAATGAGCAGTTCTTC
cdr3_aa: CASSLWTSGEGAYNEQFF

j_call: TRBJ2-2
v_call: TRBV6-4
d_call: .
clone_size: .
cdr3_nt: TGTGCCAGCAGTGAACAGGGGAACACCGGGGAGCTGTTTTTT
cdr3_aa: CASSEQGNTGELFF

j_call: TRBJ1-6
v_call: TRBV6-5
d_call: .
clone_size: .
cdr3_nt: TGTGCCAGCAGTTACGACAGAGCTTCACCCCTCCACTTT
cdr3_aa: CASSYDRASPLHF

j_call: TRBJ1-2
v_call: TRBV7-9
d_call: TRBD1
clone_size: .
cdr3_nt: TGTGCCAGCAGCTCAGCAGCGACAGGGGTTAGAGATGGCTACACCTTC
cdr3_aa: CASSSAATGVRDGYTF

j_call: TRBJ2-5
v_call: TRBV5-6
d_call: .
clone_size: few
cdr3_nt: TGTGCCAGCAGCCCATGGGCCGTTCGGAGGGAGACCCAGTACTTC
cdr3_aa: CASSPWAVRRETQYF

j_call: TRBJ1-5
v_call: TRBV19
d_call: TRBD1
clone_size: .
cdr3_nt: TGTGCCAGTAGTACGCTTAGCTACAGGGGCTATCAGCCCCAGCATTTT
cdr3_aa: CASSTLSYRGYQPQHF

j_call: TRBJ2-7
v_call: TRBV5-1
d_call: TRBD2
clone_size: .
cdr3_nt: TGCGCCAGCAGCTTGGAAGGGGAGGGGAACGAGCAGTACTTC
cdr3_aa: CASSLEGEGNEQYF

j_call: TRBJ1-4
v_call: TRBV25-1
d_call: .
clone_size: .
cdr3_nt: TGTGCCAGCAGTGAATGGAGGGTACCTAATGAAAAACTGTTTTTT
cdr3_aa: CASSEWRVPNEKLFF

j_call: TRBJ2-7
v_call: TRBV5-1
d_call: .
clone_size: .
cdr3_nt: TGCGCCAGCAGCTTGGAGGCGGGGGCAACCCCCGAGCAGTACTTC
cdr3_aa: CASSLEAGATPEQYF

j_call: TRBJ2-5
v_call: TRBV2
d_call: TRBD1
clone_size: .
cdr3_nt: TGTGCCAGCAGTGTTCTGGGACAGGGGGGAGAGACCCAGTACTTC
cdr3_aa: CASSVLGQGGETQYF

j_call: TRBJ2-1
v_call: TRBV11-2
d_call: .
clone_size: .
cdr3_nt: TGTGCCAGCAGCTCAGCCGGCAGGACCTACAATGAGCAGTTCTTC
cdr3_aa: CASSSAGRTYNEQFF

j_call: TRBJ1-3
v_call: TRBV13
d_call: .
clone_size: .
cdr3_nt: TGTGCCAGCAGCCCGTACAGGGATGCGGGAAACACCATATATTTT
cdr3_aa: CASSPYRDAGNTIYF

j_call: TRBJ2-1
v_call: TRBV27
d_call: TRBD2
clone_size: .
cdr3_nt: TGTGCCAGCAGTTTTCCTGGACTAGCGGGGGGATACGAGCAGTTCTTC
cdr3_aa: CASSFPGLAGGYEQFF

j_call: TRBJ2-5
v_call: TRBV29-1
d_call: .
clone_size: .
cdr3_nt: TGCAGCGTGACTATTACCCAAGAGACCCAGTACTTC
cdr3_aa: CSVTITQETQYF

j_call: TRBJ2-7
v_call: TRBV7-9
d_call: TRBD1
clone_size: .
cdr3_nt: TGTGCCAGCAGCCCCCGGGACAGGGTCGAGCAGTACTTC
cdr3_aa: CASSPRDRVEQYF

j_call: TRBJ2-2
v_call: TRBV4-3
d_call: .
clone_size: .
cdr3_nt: TGCGCCAGCAGCCAACAGGGACTTAGGAACACCGGGGGGCTGTTTTTT
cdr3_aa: CASSQQGLRNTGGLFF

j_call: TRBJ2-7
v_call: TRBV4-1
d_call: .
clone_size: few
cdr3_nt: TGCGCCAGCAGCCAAGTCCTGGGCACCTACGAGCAGTACTTC
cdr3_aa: CASSQVLGTYEQYF

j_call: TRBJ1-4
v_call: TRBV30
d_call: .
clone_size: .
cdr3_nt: TGTGCCGGATCAGACAGTCGCCCTAATGAAAAACTGTTTTTT
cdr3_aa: CAGSDSRPNEKLFF

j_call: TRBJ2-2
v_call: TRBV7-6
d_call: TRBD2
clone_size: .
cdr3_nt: TGTGCCAGCAGCGCCCGGGAGGGTGGTTTGACCACCGGGGAGCTGTTTTTT
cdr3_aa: CASSAREGGLTTGELFF

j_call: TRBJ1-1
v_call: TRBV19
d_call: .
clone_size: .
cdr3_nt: TGTGCCAGTAGCCCCGGGGTCACTGAAGCTTTCTTT
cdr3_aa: CASSPGVTEAFF

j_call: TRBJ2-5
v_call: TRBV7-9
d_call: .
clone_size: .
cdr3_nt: TGTGCCAGCAGCTTAACGGGGGTTAGAGAGACCCAGTACTTC
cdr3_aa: CASSLTGVRETQYF

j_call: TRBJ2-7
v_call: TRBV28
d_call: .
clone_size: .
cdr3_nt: TGTGCCAGCAGCCCCCCAGCCCGGGGGTATGTGCAGTACTTC
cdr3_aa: CASSPPARGYVQYF

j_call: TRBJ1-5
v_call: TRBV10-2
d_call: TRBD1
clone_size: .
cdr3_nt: TGCGCCAGCAGTGACCCGGACAGGCGGCGGAGCAATCAGCCCCAGCATTTT
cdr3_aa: CASSDPDRRRSNQPQHF

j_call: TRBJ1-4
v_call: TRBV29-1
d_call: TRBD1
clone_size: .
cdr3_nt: TGCAGCGTGGCCGGGACAGGGGCAACTAATGAAAAACTGTTTTTT
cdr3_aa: CSVAGTGATNEKLFF

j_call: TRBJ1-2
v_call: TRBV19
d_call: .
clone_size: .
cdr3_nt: TGTGCCAGTAGTATTCGATCTCGGGACACTCCATCTGGTTACACCTTC
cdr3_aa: CASSIRSRDTPSGYTF

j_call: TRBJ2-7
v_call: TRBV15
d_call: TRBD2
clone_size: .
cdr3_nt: TGTGCCACCAGCAGAGAGGGACTAGCGGGAGATGAGCAGTACTTC
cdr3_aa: CATSREGLAGDEQYF

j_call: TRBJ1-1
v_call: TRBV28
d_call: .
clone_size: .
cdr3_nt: TGTGCCGTAACGGGGGGACCCACTGAAGCTTTCTTT
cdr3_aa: CAVTGGPTEAFF